This T cell receptor (beta chain) was captured in a study of cytomegalovirus exposure and HLA in healthy donors. The wider study: Of several hundred genotyped donors, 70% to 85% clustered with self-reported Caucasian donors.

Researchers ran the PCR with 60 Vbeta and 13 Jbeta primers. Method: immunoSEQ multiplex PCR; TCRdb's copy keeps in-frame clones and lacks some. The repertoire has under 250,000 clones, around 80% of them found once; the top ten carry roughly 6%. Donors were nominally healthy when sampled, though unrecorded immune exposures were likely. Study-wide findings and caveats: TCR association rates varied by HLA locus in a later analysis, with DRB1 highest and HLA-C lowest. According to the study, 180 or so TCR beta chains were cytomegalovirus-associated.

To note about this clone: The antigen is not known.

The V end lost 1 base, the J end lost 2 bases, and 8 bases lay between the germline ends. The CDR3 length is 14 residues. Germline V lookup: CDR1 MNHEY, CDR2 SMNVEV (reference sequence). V and J are TRBV27 and TRBJ2-5; TRBD1 might be the D (6 bases). The source is a man aged 35-49 years in good health and CMV-seropositive. The sample taken for sequencing was PBMCs. In DNA form, the CDR3 reads TGTGCCAGCAGTTTATATACAGGGCAAGAGACCCAGTACTTC. Amino acids: CASSLYTGQETQYF.